What follows are 13 T cell receptor beta chains derived from one specimen sequenced in a study of blood T cell repertoires in COVID-19. TCRdb keeps only in-frame clones here, not all; method: immunoSEQ multiplex PCR. The sample contains fewer than 300,000 clones, roughly four fifths of which appear only once. What was sequenced was PBMCs or T cells enriched from blood (not recorded which). The receptors here all came from a man aged 35-49 years who had been exposed to COVID-19.

This sequence joins TRBV5-1 and TRBJ2-1; a possible D gene is TRBD2 (6 bases). Germline CDR1 SGHRS, CDR2 YFSETQ. Trimming took 2 bases from V and 7 from J, leaving 16 bases between them. The CDR3 spans 15 residues. In DNA form, the CDR3 reads TGCGCCAGCAGCTTCGGTGGGACTTCTTCTAATGAGCAGTTCTTC. Translating gives CASSFGGTSSNEQFF.

V and J are TRBV30 and TRBJ2-5, with a possible D match to TRBD2 (6 bases). CDR3 length: 17 amino acids. V was cut by 4 bases and J by 1 base, with 22 bases left in between. Germline V gives CDR1 GTSNPN, CDR2 SVGIG (reference sequence). CDR3 DNA: TGTGCCTGGACTACGGGACTCCTCCGACAGAGCCAAGAGACCCAGTACTTC. This translates into CAWTTGLLRQSQETQYF.

The chain combines TRBV19 with TRBJ2-3; a weak D match, TRBD1 (6 bases). V was pared by 3 bases and J by 0 bases, with 16 bases between. This CDR3 is built from 17 residues. Germline V lookup: CDR1 LNHDA, CDR2 SQIVND (reference sequence). As DNA, the CDR3 is TGTGCCAGTAGTATTCTGGGGGCGACGACTAGCACAGATACGCAGTATTTT. Translated: CASSILGATTSTDTQYF.

This clone appeared a few times. The chain couples TRBV5-6 to TRBJ1-2, with TRBD1 matching over 7 bases. V lost 4 bases and J lost 6; bases outside the gene matches: 12. Germline CDR1 reads SGHDT; CDR2 reads YYEEEE. There are 15 residues in the CDR3. CDR3 amino acids: CASSDRASWLHGYTF. In nucleotides, the CDR3 is TGTGCCAGCAGCGACAGGGCGAGTTGGCTGCATGGCTACACCTTC.

This clone was seen more than once but under ten times. V is TRBV3-1 (or the pseudogene TRBV3-2) and J is TRBJ1-1; D unresolved. Trimming left V 2 bases short and J 4 bases short, with 8 bases between. The CDR3 consists of 13 residues. Germline CDR1 reads LGHDT; CDR2 reads YNNKEL (reference sequence). The CDR3 region has the DNA TGTGCCAGCAGCCAAACCGGGTCCACTGAAGCTTTCTTT. Translating it yields CASSQTGSTEAFF.

The V gene is TRBV19, the J gene TRBJ2-1, with TRBD2 matching 9 bases. The ends lost 3 bases at V and 14 bases at J; junction bases unmatched: 8. Germline V gene data show CDR1 as LNHDA and CDR2 as SQIVND (reference sequence). This CDR3 contains 13 residues. CDR3 DNA sequence: TGTGCCAGTAGTATTGCGGCGGGAGGGGGGGAGTTCTTC. Amino acid sequence: CASSIAAGGGEFF.

This clone was counted a single time. The chain links TRBV19 to TRBJ2-7; tentatively, D is TRBD1 (6 bases). Germline CDR1 and CDR2: LNHDA and SQIVND (reference sequence). The CDR3 spans 13 residues. Trimming left V 4 bases short and J 5 bases short, with 12 bases between. CDR3 DNA sequence: TGTGCCAGTAGTAAACAGGGATTCGACGAGCAGTACTTC. Translated, it gives CASSKQGFDEQYF.

V usage is TRBV28 and J usage is TRBJ2-1; 8 bases match TRBD1. The germline gives CDR1 MDHEN, CDR2 SYDVKM. V gave up 7 bases and J gave up 4 bases; unmatched junction bases: 15. CDR3 length: 17 amino acids. The CDR3 is CASIRGAGQGAYNEQFF. For the CDR3, the DNA is TGTGCCAGCATTCGTGGAGCGGGTCAGGGGGCTTACAATGAGCAGTTCTTC.

The chain carries TRBV30 and TRBJ1-4; maybe TRBD1 (6 bases). The germline V gene has CDR1 GTSNPN and CDR2 SVGIG (reference sequence). Trimming took off 5 bases at V and 6 bases at J, with 13 bases between the two ends. The CDR3 sequence is 13 residues long. This CDR3 is CAWSQGRDEKLFF. The CDR3 nucleotides read TGTGCCTGGTCTCAGGGGAGGGATGAAAAACTGTTTTTT.

The table lists this clone with a count of one. The rearrangement uses TRBV10-1 and TRBJ2-5; D not certain. V lost 8 bases to trimming and J lost 7 bases, with 14 bases between them. This CDR3 is built from 12 residues. Per the germline V gene, CDR1 is WNHNN and CDR2 is SYGVQD (reference sequence). This chain's CDR3 is CASGTTGGTQYF. In DNA form, the CDR3 reads TGCGCCAGCGGAACTACTGGCGGGACCCAGTACTTC.

The table lists this clone with a few counts. J is TRBJ2-7 and V is TRBV19; 9 nucleotides agree with TRBD1. CDR3 length: 14 amino acids. J was trimmed by 6 bases and V by 2 bases; bases with no gene match: 5. The germline gives CDR1 LNHDA, CDR2 SQIVND (reference sequence). CDR3 bases: TGTGCCAGTAGTATATCGGACAGGGGTGGCGAGCAGTACTTC. Protein: CASSISDRGGEQYF.

This chain's CDR3 is CAWSDTVGTMGYF. The CDR3 nucleotides read TGTGCCTGGAGCGATACCGTCGGGACTATGGGGTACTTC. The chain employs TRBV30 and TRBJ2-5; 7 bases map to TRBD2. Germline lookup yields CDR1 GTSNPN and CDR2 SVGIG (reference sequence). The CDR3 contains 13 residues. V trimming: 3 bases; J trimming: 13 bases; junction bases outside the gene matches: 14.

The V call is TRBV30, the J call TRBJ1-3, with D possibly being TRBD1 (6 bases). Germline CDR1 is GTSNPN and CDR2 is SVGIG (reference sequence). This CDR3 is built from 17 residues. Trimming removed 2 bases from V and 0 bases from J, with 17 bases in between. The CDR3 is CAWSRISTGNSGNTIYF. DNA of the CDR3: TGTGCCTGGAGTCGAATCAGCACAGGGAACTCTGGAAACACCATATATTTT.